Following are 17 T cell receptor beta chains from one sample sequenced in a study of early T cells in non-severe SARS-CoV-2 infection. TCRdb ran MiXCR on the 5' RACE reads and lists one entry per CDR3 protein. The data hold roughly 61,000 distinct CDR3 sequences, with roughly a tenth observed a single time. Sequenced material: whole blood. All receptors come from an adult who was a healthcare worker with PCR-confirmed SARS-CoV-2 infection or an uninfected control (not recorded which).

This clonotype turned up a few times. This chain links TRBV5-6 with TRBJ2-2, with a possible D match to TRBD2 (5 bases). The CDR3 consists of 14 residues. The germline V gene has CDR1 SGHDT and CDR2 YYEEEE. V gave up 3 bases and J gave up 5 bases, with 11 bases separating them. The CDR3 DNA sequence: TGTGCCAGCAGCTCAGCGGTTCTAACCGGGGAGCTGTTTTTT. It codes for CASSSAVLTGELFF.

This clonotype appeared many times. The chain joins TRBV5-5 to TRBJ2-1, with D possibly TRBD2 on 6 matching bases. This CDR3 spans 13 amino acids. Germline loops: CDR1 SGHKS, CDR2 YYEKEE (reference sequence). V shed 3 bases and J shed 10 bases, with 14 bases lying between them. CDR3: CASSSWDFREQFF. In DNA, the CDR3 is TGTGCCAGCAGCTCATGGGACTTTCGCGAGCAGTTCTTC.

As regards this clonotype: A clone one base away is much larger, so this may be a read error. The chain combines TRBV12-3 or TRBV12-4 with TRBJ1-2; no definite D call. This CDR3 has 16 amino acids. CDR3 DNA: TGTGCCAGCAGTTTATTTGTCACCCAGTTTAACTATGGCTGCACCTTC. Its protein product is CASSLFVTQFNYGCTF.

This sequence joins TRBV10-3 and TRBJ2-7; TRBD1 agrees at 10 bases. The CDR3 consists of 17 residues. CDR1 is ENHRY, CDR2 SYGVKD, per germline. With V trimmed by 1 base and J by 6 bases, 12 bases remained unmatched. This CDR3 is CAISELTPGTGVGEQYF. In DNA form, the CDR3 reads TGTGCCATCAGTGAGTTAACTCCCGGGACAGGGGTCGGCGAGCAGTACTTC.

In its sample, this clonotype was seen a few times. The chain combines TRBV6-6 with TRBJ1-1; unclear D gene. V was trimmed by 4 bases and J by 2 bases, leaving 8 bases between them. CDR1 is MNHNY and CDR2 is SVGAGI in the germline V gene (reference sequence). The CDR3 has 13 amino acids. Here the CDR3 reads CASSLLGNTEAFF. The CDR3 bases are TGTGCCAGCAGTTTATTGGGAAACACTGAAGCTTTCTTT.

On this clonotype itself: This clone may be a read error of a much larger clone one base away. The rearrangement links TRBV6-5 to TRBJ2-7; 7 nucleotides line up with TRBD2. Germline assignment: CDR1 MNHEY and CDR2 SVGAGI. The CDR3 runs 14 residues. The CDR3 DNA sequence: TGTGCCAGCAGTTTACTGCGGGGGAGCTACGAGAAGTACTTC. This encodes CASSLLRGSYEKYF.

In this sample, this clonotype turned up a few times. V is TRBV5-6 and J is TRBJ2-2; D gene unclear. Germline V gives CDR1 SGHDT, CDR2 YYEEEE. Deletions cut 5 bases from V and 2 bases from J, with 7 bases between. This CDR3 has 13 amino acids. CDR3 bases: TGTGCCAGCAGTCCTCCAAACACCGGGGAGCTGTTTTTT. As protein: CASSPPNTGELFF.

This clonotype was recorded a few times. V gene TRBV29-1 combines with J gene TRBJ2-7, with 8 positions matching TRBD2. The trim removed 2 bases at V and 6 bases at J, leaving 3 bases unmatched. Germline V gene sequence: CDR1 SQVTM, CDR2 ANQGSEA. This CDR3 has 12 residues. Written as DNA, the CDR3 is TGCAGCGTTGAACCCGGGGGGGGCGAGCAGTACTTC. This encodes CSVEPGGGEQYF.

The sample holds a few counts of this clonotype. The genes are TRBV6-1 and TRBJ2-7; 12 nucleotides line up with TRBD1. V was clipped by 6 bases and J by 9 bases; unmatched bases: 12. The CDR3 is 15 residues long. CDR1 MNHNS and CDR2 SASEGT come from the germline V gene. CDR3 region: CASSPFGTGGVGQYF. In nucleotides, the CDR3 is TGTGCCAGCAGCCCCTTTGGGACAGGGGGCGTGGGGCAGTACTTC.

Many counts were recorded for this clonotype. The J gene is TRBJ2-7, the V gene TRBV7-2; 8 bases match TRBD2. The germline V gene has CDR1 SGHTA and CDR2 FQGNSA. Trimming removed 1 base from V and 7 bases from J; junction bases left unmatched: 9. The CDR3 is 15 amino acids. The CDR3: CASSLVRAGAWEQYF. The CDR3 nucleotides are TGTGCCAGCAGCTTAGTGCGAGCGGGGGCCTGGGAGCAGTACTTC. Based on the CDR3 plus reference TRBV7-2 and TRBJ2-7, the full variable domain is GAGVSQSPSNKVTEKGKDVELRCDPISGHTALYWYRQSLGQGLEFLIYFQGNSAPDKSGLPSDRFSAERTGGSVSTLTIQRTQQEDSAVYLCASSLVRAGAWEQYFGPGTRLTVT.

The gene calls are TRBV30 and TRBJ1-1; no definite D call. The CDR3 is made up of 14 amino acids. Germline-derived CDR1 and CDR2 are GTSNPN and SVGIG (reference sequence). Trimming cost V 2 bases and J 5 bases, with 15 bases left between them. In DNA form, the CDR3 reads TGTGCCTGGAGTAACGGGTTTGGGAGGACTGAAGCTTTCTTT. Its protein is CAWSNGFGRTEAFF.

The CDR3 region has the DNA TGTGCCAGCAGCCAAATAAAGGGACAGGGGAGCTGGAGGAACACTGAAGCTTTCTTT. It translates to CASSQIKGQGSWRNTEAFF. The J gene is TRBJ1-1, the V gene TRBV3-1, with 10 bases fitting TRBD1. The CDR3 runs 19 residues. CDR1 and CDR2 (germline): LGHDT, YNNKEL (reference sequence). Trimming took 2 bases from V and 1 from J; bases not matched to a gene: 13.

This clonotype has more than one count but fewer than ten. V and J are TRBV7-2 and TRBJ2-5; D might be TRBD2 (5 bases). V was cut by 2 bases and J by 3 bases, with 22 bases left in between. This CDR3 spans 18 amino acids. CDR1 is SGHTA and CDR2 is FQGNSA in the germline V gene. The CDR3, as DNA: TGTGCCAGCAGCTTAACCTACCCCAGGTTCAGCGGAAAAGAGACCCAGTACTTC. It is translated as CASSLTYPRFSGKETQYF.

This clonotype was seen repeatedly, ten times or more. This sequence joins TRBV19 and TRBJ2-4, with D possibly matching TRBD2 (6 bases). CDR3 size: 13 residues. Trimming removed 3 bases at V and 6 bases at J, with 9 bases between. From germline, CDR1 is LNHDA and CDR2 SQIVND (reference sequence). The CDR3 DNA reads TGTGCCAGTAGTATTGCGGAGGGAAACATTCAGTACTTC. Its translation is CASSIAEGNIQYF.

This clonotype was seen many times. V gene TRBV20-1 combines with J gene TRBJ2-3, with TRBD2 matching over 12 bases. CDR1 DFQATT and CDR2 SNEGSKA come from the germline V gene (reference sequence). The trim removed 1 base at V and 1 base at J, leaving 3 bases unmatched. The CDR3 loop spans 16 amino acids. The CDR3 spells CSARGGLAGRTDTQYF. The CDR3 nucleotides read TGCAGTGCTAGAGGGGGACTAGCGGGTCGCACAGATACGCAGTATTTT.

V usage is TRBV11-3 and J usage is TRBJ2-3, with 9 bases that match TRBD2. The CDR3 is 14 residues long. Trimming removed 6 bases from V and 5 bases from J; junction bases left unmatched: 6. Germline V gene lookup returns CDR1 SGHNT and CDR2 YENEEA. CDR3 region: CASSLAGGLDTQYF. The CDR3 DNA reads TGTGCCAGCAGTTTGGCGGGGGGGCTAGATACGCAGTATTTT.

As regards this clonotype: The junction and the germline gene differ at one end; a read error may be behind it. The chain links TRBV7-8 to TRBJ2-7; possibly TRBD1 for D (6 bases). Looked up from germline, CDR1 is SGHVS and CDR2 is FQNEAQ. This CDR3 is built from 15 residues. CDR3 protein: CASTQTSGEVDEQYF. The CDR3 bases are TGTGCCAGCACCCAAACTTCAGGGGAAGTCGACGAACAGTACTTC. The variable domain in full, completed from reference TRBV7-8 and TRBJ2-7, reads GAGVSQSPRYKVAKRGQDVALRCDPISGHVSLFWYQQALGQGPEFLTYFQNEAQLDKSGLPSDRFFAERPEGSVSTLKIQRTQQEDSAVYLCASTQTSGEVDEQYFGPGTRLTVT.